A single sample is the source of the 10 T cell receptor beta chains below, sequenced in a study of blood T cell repertoires in COVID-19. Profiling relied on immunoSEQ multiplex PCR, and the TCRdb table lists in-frame clones only, not all of them. Of 100,000 to 150,000 clones detected, 80% to 85% appear once; the ten largest clones hold under 1.5%. Material for sequencing was peripheral blood. The source of these receptors is a man aged 55 to 70 with acute or convalescent COVID-19.

This clone was seen only once. This rearrangement joins TRBV6-5 to TRBJ2-5, with D possibly TRBD1 on 7 matching bases. Germline CDR1 MNHEY, CDR2 SVGAGI. The CDR3 is 15 amino acids. With 5 bases removed from V and 5 bases from J, the gap between germline ends came to 18 bases. The CDR3 bases are TGTGCCAGCAGTCAATGGGGCAGGGGGGAGGAGACCCAGTACTTC. This encodes CASSQWGRGEETQYF.

The J gene is TRBJ1-1, the V gene TRBV5-1, with a tentative D call TRBD1 (5 bases). CDR3 length: 15 amino acids. Trimming stripped 4 bases from V and 4 bases from J, with 17 bases between. Germline-derived CDR1 and CDR2 are SGHRS and YFSETQ. The CDR3 DNA reads TGCGCCAGCAGCCCTATCCCAGGGTTGGTCACTGAAGCTTTCTTT. This codes for CASSPIPGLVTEAFF.

CDR3: CASSTGLAGSTDTQYF. For the CDR3, the DNA is TGCGCCAGCAGCACCGGACTAGCGGGAAGCACAGATACGCAGTATTTT. The V gene is TRBV5-1, the J gene TRBJ2-3; 12 bases map to TRBD2. Germline V gives CDR1 SGHRS, CDR2 YFSETQ. Germline trimming cut 4 bases from V and 0 bases from J; bases unmatched to any gene: 3. CDR3 size: 16 residues.

This chain connects TRBV19 to TRBJ2-5, with 7 positions matching TRBD1. Germline trimming cut 10 bases from V and 4 bases from J; bases unmatched to any gene: 3. CDR3 length: 11 residues. Germline CDR1 LNHDA, CDR2 SQIVND (reference sequence). CDR3 coding DNA: TGTGCCACCGGACAGGCAGAGACCCAGTACTTC. It specifies CATGQAETQYF.

J is TRBJ2-1 and V is TRBV10-3; 10 bases align to TRBD1. The J segment lost 3 bases and the V segment lost 5 bases, leaving 10 bases of the junction unmatched. From germline, CDR1 is ENHRY and CDR2 SYGVKD. The CDR3 contains 17 residues. This CDR3 reads CAISPSVGTGVYNEQFF. The CDR3 region has the DNA TGTGCCATCAGTCCATCGGTTGGGACAGGGGTCTACAATGAGCAGTTCTTC.

The chain couples TRBV7-2 to TRBJ2-3; a weak D match, TRBD2 (6 bases). Germline-derived CDR1 and CDR2 are SGHTA and FQGNSA. V lost 1 base and J lost 2, with 10 bases in between. CDR3 size: 15 residues. The CDR3 bases are TGTGCCAGCAGCTTAGACGGGGGATACACAGATACGCAGTATTTT. This sequence encodes CASSLDGGYTDTQYF.

The gene calls are TRBV10-3 and TRBJ1-1; TRBD1 matches at 7 bases. This CDR3 contains 14 residues. Germline CDR1 and CDR2: ENHRY and SYGVKD. After removal of 2 bases from V and 5 bases from J, the junction contained 5 bases not matched to a gene. CDR3 residues: CAISEEQGITEAFF. The CDR3 DNA reads TGTGCCATCAGTGAGGAACAGGGGATAACTGAAGCTTTCTTT.

The chain uses TRBV6-2 or TRBV6-3 and TRBJ2-4; TRBD1 aligns across 10 bases. Germline CDR1 and CDR2: MNHEY and SVGEGT. CDR3 length: 16 residues. The V segment lost 5 bases and the J segment 5 bases; nucleotides outside the gene matches: 9. The CDR3 sequence: CASSQYRGTGENIQYF. CDR3 nucleotide sequence: TGTGCCAGCAGTCAGTACCGCGGGACAGGGGAAAACATTCAGTACTTC.

V usage is TRBV29-1 and J usage is TRBJ1-2, with 8 bases identical to TRBD1. Germline lookup yields CDR1 SQVTM and CDR2 ANQGSEA. The CDR3 sequence is 14 residues long. The ends lost 4 bases at V and 6 bases at J; junction bases unmatched: 10. CDR3 nucleotide sequence: TGCAGCGTTGGTGACAGGGGTAGGGTGCATGGCTACACCTTC. Encoded protein: CSVGDRGRVHGYTF.

The chain joins TRBV28 to TRBJ1-1; 7 bases line up with TRBD1. Germline-derived CDR1 and CDR2 are MDHEN and SYDVKM. V was clipped by 8 bases and J by 5 bases; unmatched bases: 14. This CDR3 region has 15 residues. The CDR3 DNA follows: TGTGCCAGCGCTTCTCCAGGGGGGATCTGGACTGAAGCTTTCTTT. The encoded protein is CASASPGGIWTEAFF.